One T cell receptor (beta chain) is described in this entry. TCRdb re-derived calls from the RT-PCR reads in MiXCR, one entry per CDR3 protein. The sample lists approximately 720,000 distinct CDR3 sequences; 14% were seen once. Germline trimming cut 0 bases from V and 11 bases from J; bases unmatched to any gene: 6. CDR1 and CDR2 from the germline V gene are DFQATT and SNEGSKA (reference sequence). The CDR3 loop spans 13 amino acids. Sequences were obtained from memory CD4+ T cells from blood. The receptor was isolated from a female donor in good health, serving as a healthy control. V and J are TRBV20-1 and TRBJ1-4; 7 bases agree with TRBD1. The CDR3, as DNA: TGCAGTGCTAGAGATGCAGGGGGGGGGAAACTGTTTTTT. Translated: CSARDAGGGKLFF.